The rows below give T cell receptor beta chains drawn from one sample of a study of tumor-infiltrating lymphocytes in localized non-small cell lung cancer. Assay used: immunoSEQ multiplex PCR; TCRdb lists only in-frame clones, some missing. The repertoire has roughly 14,000 clones, about 70% of them found once; the top ten carry less than 5%. The sample comprised lung tumor tissue. The receptors were sampled from a human donor with non-small cell lung cancer. Each CDR3 is given with its conserved first and last residue. The order of the fields is D gene, J gene, V gene, clone size, CDR3 DNA, CDR3 protein. A D gene is named only where the DNA matches it firmly. Only part of the rows carry a size: once, few, many, or a class if the clone is expanded.

. TRBJ1-1 TRBV2 . TGTGCCAGCACGGATGGGTACACTGAAGCTTTCTTT CASTDGYTEAFF
TRBD2 TRBJ2-1 TRBV11-1 . TGTGCCAGCAGCTCTTCCCCCTTAACTAGCGGGGGGTGGTCTGGGCAGTTCTTC CASSSSPLTSGGWSGQFF
. TRBJ2-5 TRBV5-4 . TGTGCCAGCAGCTCTCAGGGCCAAGAGACCCAGTACTTC CASSSQGQETQYF
. TRBJ2-1 TRBV9 few TGTGCCAGCAGCACCCGGGACCGTCCGAATGAGCAGTTCTTC CASSTRDRPNEQFF
. TRBJ1-1 TRBV11-2 . TGTGCCAGCAGCTTAGCGGGGAACACTGAAGCTTTCTTT CASSLAGNTEAFF
TRBD1 TRBJ2-7 TRBV4-1 . TGCGCCAGCAGCCAACTCAGACAGGGAACCTACGAGCAGTACTTC CASSQLRQGTYEQYF
. TRBJ1-2 TRBV4-3 . TGCGCCAGCAGCCAAGTCCGGGGGGCAGGCTATGGCTACACCTTC CASSQVRGAGYGYTF
. TRBJ2-7 TRBV11-2 . TGTGCCAGCAGCCTGGAATTACTTTCCTACGAGCAGTACTTC CASSLELLSYEQYF
. TRBJ1-5 TRBV16 . TGTGCCAGCAGCCAATATAAGAGTAATAGCAATCAGCCCCAGCATTTT CASSQYKSNSNQPQHF
. TRBJ2-7 TRBV14 . TGTGCCAGCAGCCTCAAGACTAGAGACTCCTACGAGCAGTACTTC CASSLKTRDSYEQYF
. TRBJ1-4 TRBV7-6 . TGTGCCAGCAGCATCGCCGTAAGGGGGGAAAAACTGTTTTTT CASSIAVRGEKLFF
. TRBJ2-7 TRBV5-1 medium-sized TGCGCCAGCAGCTTGACTGGGACAAGAAGCTCCTACGAGCAGTACTTC CASSLTGTRSSYEQYF
. TRBJ2-1 TRBV28 once TGTGCCAGCAGTTTACCGGGTTCGTGGCAGTTCTTC CASSLPGSWQFF
. TRBJ2-7 TRBV11-2 . TGTGCCAGCAGCTTCGGGATCTTAGCCTACGAGCAGTACTTC CASSFGILAYEQYF
. TRBJ1-5 TRBV4-2 . TGTGCCAGCAGCCAAGAGGGGAGGGCTGGGGGCGGCAATCAGCCCCAGCATTTT CASSQEGRAGGGNQPQHF
. TRBJ1-4 TRBV6-5 . TGTGCCAGCAGCACCGACAGGTCGGGGAGAAAACTGTTTTTT CASSTDRSGRKLFF
. TRBJ2-1 TRBV14 . TGTGCCAGCAGCCAAGATCAGTGGAGACTAGAAGCTGAGCAGTTCTTC CASSQDQWRLEAEQFF
TRBD1 TRBJ1-2 TRBV2 . TGTGCCAGGCGGGATGAGGGGGCGGGTTATGGCTACACCTTC CARRDEGAGYGYTF
TRBD2 TRBJ2-1 TRBV29-1 . TGCAGCGTTGAAGGGGCCTGGGGTAGCGGGACCTACAATGAGCAGTTCTTC CSVEGAWGSGTYNEQFF
. TRBJ2-2 TRBV6-6 . TGTGCCAGCGGGTCCAGGAACACCGGGGAGCTGTTTTTT CASGSRNTGELFF
. TRBJ2-3 TRBV9 . TGTGCCAGCAGCGTAGTGTTTGCGGGGAACACAGATACGCAGTATTTT CASSVVFAGNTDTQYF
. TRBJ2-3 TRBV5-1 . TGCGCCAGCAGCTCCATTACGGGGGACCTAAGCACAGATACGCAGTATTTT CASSSITGDLSTDTQYF
TRBD2 TRBJ2-1 TRBV7-9 . TGTGCCAGCAGCTTAGACGGGGGGTACAATGAGCAGTTCTTC CASSLDGGYNEQFF
. TRBJ2-2 TRBV6-5 . TGTGCCAGCACTTCTACCGGGGAGCTGTTTTTT CASTSTGELFF
. TRBJ2-3 TRBV4-2 . TGTGCCAGCAGCCAAGATGTACAGGGATGGTCAGCAGATACGCAGTATTTT CASSQDVQGWSADTQYF
. TRBJ1-1 TRBV6-6 . TGTGCCACGGCTGGGAGTATAGGGGCGTACACTGAAGCTTTCTTT CATAGSIGAYTEAFF
. TRBJ1-1 TRBV5-6 . TGTGCCAGCAGCTTGGCCAGCTTGAACACTGAAGCTTTCTTT CASSLASLNTEAFF
. TRBJ2-3 TRBV27 . TGTGCCAGCAGTTTATCGGAAGTGATAGGCACGCAGTATTTT CASSLSEVIGTQYF
TRBD1 TRBJ1-2 TRBV6-5 . TGTGCCAGCAGTTCAGGGGGCAACTATGGCTACACCTTC CASSSGGNYGYTF
. TRBJ1-1 TRBV13 . TGTGCCAGCAGCTTTACATCGAATGAAGCTTTCTTT CASSFTSNEAFF
. TRBJ2-3 TRBV10-3 . TGTGCCATCAGTTTAGGACAGGGAGGGAGCACAGATACGCAGTATTTT CAISLGQGGSTDTQYF
TRBD2 TRBJ2-3 TRBV5-4 once TGTGCCAGCAGCATTAGCGGGGGAAACCTAGGTACGCAGTATTTT CASSISGGNLGTQYF
TRBD1 TRBJ1-2 TRBV28 . TGTGCCAGCTTCCCACAGGGGGCGCTCTCTGGCTACACCTTC CASFPQGALSGYTF
. TRBJ1-2 TRBV28 once TGTGCCAGCTTCGTGCAGGGGCAAACTTTCGATGGCTACACCTTC CASFVQGQTFDGYTF
TRBD1 TRBJ1-6 TRBV7-2 . TGTGCCAGCAGCTTCGGGACAGCCCAAACACCCCTCCACTTT CASSFGTAQTPLHF
. TRBJ2-5 TRBV9 . TGTGCCAGCAGCCAGGGTGGGCGGGAACAAGAGACCCAGTACTTC CASSQGGREQETQYF
TRBD2 TRBJ2-7 TRBV10-3 . TGTGCCATCAGTGAGTCATCTGCGGGGGGTCCCTACGAGCAGTACTTC CAISESSAGGPYEQYF
. TRBJ2-7 TRBV9 . TGTGCCAGCAGTCTGGGGACACACTACGAGCAGTACTTC CASSLGTHYEQYF
. TRBJ2-6 TRBV5-1 . TGCGCCAGCAGCTTACAGGGATTCGGGGCCAACGTCCTGACTTTC CASSLQGFGANVLTF
. TRBJ2-3 TRBV30 . TGTGCCTGGACCCCCATCACAGATACGCAGTATTTT CAWTPITDTQYF
. TRBJ2-1 TRBV11-2 . TGTGCCAGCAGCTTAGCCGGTGCGGAACTAGGCTCAAATGAGCAGTTCTTC CASSLAGAELGSNEQFF
. TRBJ2-4 TRBV5-1 once TGCGCCAGCAGCCCGGGACAGGCGGGGGTGGCCAAAAACATTCAGTACTTC CASSPGQAGVAKNIQYF
TRBD2 TRBJ2-2 TRBV29-1 once TGCAGTGTTAGGCGGGAGGCGAACACCGGGGAGCTGTTTTTT CSVRREANTGELFF
. TRBJ2-7 TRBV7-8 . TGTGCCAGCAGCTTAGTCGGGAGCACTTTCTTCTACGAGCAGTACTTC CASSLVGSTFFYEQYF
. TRBJ2-2 TRBV7-9 . TGTGCCAGCAGCTTACAGGGATACGACACCGGGGAGCTGTTTTTT CASSLQGYDTGELFF
. TRBJ1-1 TRBV6-6 . TGTGCCAGCAGTCATACTTACGGGAACACTGAAGCTTTCTTT CASSHTYGNTEAFF
TRBD2 TRBJ2-1 TRBV6-7 . TGTGCCACCCGGCTGGGACTAGCCTCCTACAATGAGCAGTTCTTC CATRLGLASYNEQFF
. TRBJ1-4 TRBV19 . TGTGCCAGTAGTGCCTCGGTGGAAAAACTGTTTTTT CASSASVEKLFF
TRBD1 TRBJ2-1 TRBV9 . TGTGCCAGCAGCGTAGCGACAGGGGCGGGGAATGAGCAGTTCTTC CASSVATGAGNEQFF
. TRBJ1-1 TRBV18 . TGTGCCAGCTCCCTCGGCAGTGAAGCTTTCTTT CASSLGSEAFF
TRBD1 TRBJ1-6 TRBV30 . TGTGCCTGGAGAGATACAGGGGTTCGCAATTCACCCCTCCACTTT CAWRDTGVRNSPLHF
. TRBJ1-6 TRBV27 . TGTGCCAGCAGTCTCGGACTCGCGGGGTCCTATAATTCACCCCTCCACTTT CASSLGLAGSYNSPLHF
. TRBJ1-2 TRBV9 few TGTGCCAGCAGCCTCGGGACGTCTACTTCGGGCTACACCTTC CASSLGTSTSGYTF
. TRBJ2-3 TRBV7-3 . TGTGCCAGCAGCCCACAGGGAATACCCACAGATACGCAGTATTTT CASSPQGIPTDTQYF
TRBD1 TRBJ2-5 TRBV7-2 . TGTGCCAGCAGCACGGGACAGGCCTGGGAGCAGTACTTC CASSTGQAWEQYF
. TRBJ1-4 TRBV7-9 few TGTGCCAGCAGCCGGGGTGCAGGAGGGGCGACTAATGAAAAACTGTTTTTT CASSRGAGGATNEKLFF
. TRBJ2-7 TRBV20-1 . TGCAGTGCAAAACAGGAAGCCGAGCAGTACTTC CSAKQEAEQYF
. TRBJ1-5 TRBV19 . TGTGCCAGTAGGACGACAGAGGGTATAGGAAATCAGCCCCAGCATTTT CASRTTEGIGNQPQHF
. TRBJ1-2 TRBV4-3 . TGCGCCAGCAGCCAAGCTATCAGGGATCCCTATGGCTACACCTTC CASSQAIRDPYGYTF
. TRBJ2-1 TRBV11-1 . TGTGCCAGCAGCTTAGGTGTAGAGTACAATGAGCAGTTCTTC CASSLGVEYNEQFF